This TCR beta chain was documented in a study of T cell responses to AZD1222 COVID-19 vaccine. Study-wide results and caveats: Vaccine-associated CD4 TCRs ranged over spike, dominating at 160-218 and 743-854. All repertoire sampling was performed exclusively after the peak T cell response. Vaccination with two AZD1222 doses was followed by a rise in Spike-specific TCR breadth and depth.

TCRdb keeps only in-frame clones here, not all; method: immunoSEQ multiplex PCR. The sample has about 85,000 clones; roughly 88% are singletons. Worth noting for this clone: Its target is not known.

Trimming removed 0 bases at V and 3 bases at J, with 7 bases between. The CDR3 extends over 14 amino acids. Germline V lookup: CDR1 SGHRS, CDR2 YFSETQ. The chain carries TRBV5-1 and TRBJ2-1, with D tentatively TRBD2 (6 bases). The TCR sequence derives from an adult in good health. Specimen: peripheral blood, collected on day 0 of AZD1222 vaccination. CDR3 sequence (DNA): TGCGCCAGCAGCTTGGATAGCGGCTACAATGAGCAGTTCTTC. Its translation: CASSLDSGYNEQFF.